One and the same sample provided the 24 T cell receptor beta chains below, sequenced in a study of cytomegalovirus exposure and HLA in healthy donors. This PCR relied on a set of 60 Vbeta primers and 13 Jbeta primers. Only in-frame clones appear in the TCRdb table, and some are missing; sequencing was by immunoSEQ multiplex PCR. The table records about 160,000 clones, roughly 85% of them present only once. The sample consisted of PBMCs. The source of these receptors is a man aged 35-49 years in good health and CMV-seronegative.

V is TRBV4-1 and J is TRBJ1-4; 7 nucleotides align to TRBD1. The CDR3 sequence is 16 residues long. The ends lost 5 bases at V and 6 bases at J; junction bases unmatched: 12. Germline lookup yields CDR1 MGHRA and CDR2 YSYEKL. The CDR3 loop reads CASSDPNRGSYEKLFF. The CDR3 nucleotides read TGCGCCAGCAGCGATCCCAACAGGGGCTCCTATGAAAAACTGTTTTTT.

The V and J genes are TRBV28 and TRBJ2-5; 7 bases are shared with TRBD2. The ends lost 3 bases at V and 5 bases at J; junction bases unmatched: 15. The CDR3 is 17 residues long. Germline CDR1 and CDR2: MDHEN and SYDVKM. The DNA for the CDR3 is TGTGCCAGCAGTTTCTCTACTAGCGCCAGAGGATTGGAGACCCAGTACTTC. Its translation is CASSFSTSARGLETQYF. Full variable domain (rest looked up from reference TRBV28 and TRBJ2-5): DVKVTQSSRYLVKRTGEKVFLECVQDMDHENMFWYRQDPGLGLRLIYFSYDVKMKEKGDIPEGYSVSREKKERFSLILESASTNQTSMYLCASSFSTSARGLETQYFGPGTRLLVL.

This rearrangement joins TRBV2 to TRBJ2-7, with 7 bases identical to TRBD2. The CDR3 extends over 15 amino acids. Germline CDR1 reads SNHLY; CDR2 reads FYNNEI. V lost 6 bases and J lost 2; bases outside the gene matches: 10. CDR3 nucleotide sequence: TGTGCCAGCAGCGGCGGACTAGGGCGGACCTACGAGCAGTACTTC. Protein: CASSGGLGRTYEQYF.

V and J are TRBV5-6 and TRBJ2-7, with TRBD1 identical over 7 bases. The CDR3 is 15 amino acids. The V gene's germline CDR1 is SGHDT and CDR2 YYEEEE. V was pared by 1 base and J by 3 bases, with 7 bases of the junction left unmatched. CDR3 bases: TGTGCCAGCAGCTTGCCCGACAGGGAAAACTACGAGCAGTACTTC. Translating it yields CASSLPDRENYEQYF.

The chain has TRBV7-2 and TRBJ2-5, with D possibly being TRBD2 (6 bases). The CDR3 has 17 residues. In germline, CDR1 is SGHTA, CDR2 FQGNSA. Between the trimmed V and J ends, which lost 2 bases and 7 bases, there was a span of 23 bases. The CDR3 DNA reads as TGTGCCAGCAGCTTACACGGACTCCGGGACGGGGGTCGGACCCAGTACTTC. It codes for CASSLHGLRDGGRTQYF.

The chain uses TRBV28 and TRBJ1-1; D is uncertain. V was cut by 1 base and J by 1 base, with 7 bases left in between. Germline CDR1 and CDR2: MDHEN and SYDVKM. There are 14 residues in the CDR3. The CDR3 here is CASSLLSPNTEAFF. In DNA, the CDR3 is TGTGCCAGCAGTTTATTAAGCCCGAACACTGAAGCTTTCTTT.

This clone showed up just once. The chain links TRBV9 to TRBJ2-1, with TRBD2 identical over 8 bases. V was clipped by 2 bases and J by 7 bases; unmatched bases: 8. CDR1 SGDLS and CDR2 YYNGEE come from the germline V gene. CDR3 length equals 15 residues. CDR3 DNA sequence: TGTGCCAGCAGCGTCGGTAGCGGGATGGGGAATGAGCAGTTCTTC. Translating gives CASSVGSGMGNEQFF.

This chain links TRBV5-4 with TRBJ2-7, with 7 nucleotides matching TRBD1. V lost 4 bases and J lost 0; bases outside the gene matches: 4. This CDR3 is built from 14 residues. Germline CDR1 reads SGHNT; CDR2 reads YYREEE (reference sequence). In DNA form, the CDR3 reads TGTGCCAGCAGCAGGGGGCCTCTCTCCTACGAGCAGTACTTC. This translates into CASSRGPLSYEQYF.

The rearrangement uses TRBV6-6 and TRBJ2-3; maybe TRBD2 (6 bases). CDR1 is MNHNY and CDR2 is SVGAGI in the germline V gene (reference sequence). This CDR3 region has 15 residues. V was clipped by 7 bases and J by 0 bases, with 14 bases between them. The CDR3 sequence: CASTLRRESTDTQYF. As DNA, the CDR3 is TGTGCCAGCACCCTGAGGAGGGAGAGCACAGATACGCAGTATTTT.

The chain carries TRBV14 and TRBJ2-3; 9 positions agree with TRBD2. J gave up 2 bases and V 2 bases, and 5 bases lay outside the gene matches. Germline V CDR1 and CDR2: SGHDN, FVKESK. The length of the CDR3 is 16 residues. The CDR3 loop reads CASSQLTSGNTDTQYF. DNA of the CDR3: TGTGCCAGCAGCCAATTGACTAGCGGAAACACAGATACGCAGTATTTT.

The count of this clone is one. The J gene is TRBJ2-5, the V gene TRBV5-1, with a weak D call TRBD1 (6 bases). The end of the DNA fits TRBJ2-7 better, so the J call may be wrong. Germline V gene lookup returns CDR1 SGHRS and CDR2 YFSETQ. This CDR3 is built from 16 residues. The CDR3 sequence: CASSLGFRGGPHEQYF. The CDR3, as DNA: TGCGCCAGCAGCTTAGGCTTCAGAGGGGGTCCCCACGAGCAGTACTTC.

The CDR3 loop is CASSNQGSTEAFF. The CDR3 DNA reads TGTGCCAGTAGTAACCAGGGGAGCACTGAAGCTTTCTTT. The chain links TRBV19 to TRBJ1-1; the D gene is possibly TRBD1 (6 bases). The V gene's germline CDR1 is LNHDA and CDR2 SQIVND (reference sequence). The CDR3 is 13 residues long. With 4 bases removed from V and 4 bases from J, the gap between germline ends came to 10 bases.

This clone was found a few times. V and J are TRBV4-1 and TRBJ1-1, with D unclear. CDR3 length: 17 amino acids. V lost 0 bases and J 0 bases, leaving 14 bases between the germline ends. CDR1 MGHRA and CDR2 YSYEKL come from the germline V gene. The CDR3 spells CASSQDFGRTMNTEAFF. The CDR3 region has the DNA TGCGCCAGCAGCCAAGATTTTGGCAGAACCATGAACACTGAAGCTTTCTTT.

The chain uses TRBV5-5 and TRBJ1-1; the D is unclear. Germline V gene lookup returns CDR1 SGHKS and CDR2 YYEKEE (reference sequence). Trimming pared 0 bases from V and 2 bases from J, leaving 11 bases between. CDR3 length equals 15 residues. CDR3 bases: TGTGCCAGCAGCTTGGATCCAGATTACAACACTGAAGCTTTCTTT. This translates into CASSLDPDYNTEAFF.

The count of this clone is one. The genes are TRBV13 and TRBJ2-5; 8 nucleotides align to TRBD1. The J call is uncertain, as TRBJ2-7 better fits the DNA end. This CDR3 region has 16 residues. In germline, CDR1 is PRHDT, CDR2 FYEKMQ (reference sequence). CDR3 sequence (DNA): TGTGCCAGCAGCAAACGACAGGGGCGCTGGGGGATCGAGCAGTACTTC. Translating it yields CASSKRQGRWGIEQYF.

This chain links TRBV5-6 with TRBJ1-1; the match to TRBD1 covers 8 bases. With V trimmed by 4 bases and J by 7 bases, 9 bases remained unmatched. The CDR3 has 14 amino acids. Germline V gene lookup returns CDR1 SGHDT and CDR2 YYEEEE. CDR3 in amino acids: CASSPRTGPNEAFF. The CDR3, as DNA: TGTGCCAGCAGCCCCCGGACAGGGCCGAATGAAGCTTTCTTT.

This clone was observed a handful of times. The V call is TRBV5-5, the J call TRBJ1-6; D ambiguous. The germline V gene has CDR1 SGHKS and CDR2 YYEKEE (reference sequence). Trimming took 2 bases from V and 0 from J, leaving 6 bases between them. The length of the CDR3 is 15 residues. The CDR3 DNA is TGTGCCAGCAGCTTCGGTAGCTCCTATAATTCACCCCTCCACTTT. Residues: CASSFGSSYNSPLHF.

This chain uses TRBV5-6 with TRBJ2-3; 11 nucleotides line up with TRBD2. In germline, CDR1 is SGHDT, CDR2 YYEEEE. The CDR3 contains 16 residues. V was clipped by 3 bases and J by 2 bases; unmatched bases: 5. Written as DNA, the CDR3 is TGTGCCAGCAGCTCCCCACTAGCGGGAGTCACAGATACGCAGTATTTT. As protein: CASSSPLAGVTDTQYF. Full variable domain (rest looked up from reference TRBV5-6 and TRBJ2-3): DAGVTQSPTHLIKTRGQQVTLRCSPKSGHDTVSWYQQALGQGPQFIFQYYEEEERQRGNFPDRFSGHQFPNYSSELNVNALLLGDSALYLCASSSPLAGVTDTQYFGPGTRLTVL.

The chain carries TRBV6-5 and TRBJ2-5; TRBD1 matches at 10 bases. The germline gives CDR1 MNHEY, CDR2 SVGAGI. This CDR3 spans 14 amino acids. J lost 2 bases, V lost 4 bases, and 1 base had no gene match. The CDR3 protein is CASSLDRGQETQYF. The CDR3, as DNA: TGTGCCAGCAGTTTGGACAGGGGGCAAGAGACCCAGTACTTC.

The chain carries TRBV4-3 and TRBJ2-1, with 11 bases aligning to TRBD2. The CDR3 is made up of 16 amino acids. In germline, CDR1 is LGHNA, CDR2 YSLEER. V gave up 1 base and J gave up 6 bases; unmatched junction bases: 5. The CDR3 sequence is CASSQVLSGRANEQFF. In DNA form, the CDR3 reads TGCGCCAGCAGCCAAGTTCTTAGCGGGAGGGCCAATGAGCAGTTCTTC.

The chain couples TRBV29-1 to TRBJ2-7; 8 bases align to TRBD1. CDR3 size: 13 residues. Germline CDR1 is SQVTM and CDR2 is ANQGSEA. J was trimmed by 2 bases and V by 6 bases; bases with no gene match: 6. The CDR3 DNA reads TGCAGCGTGAGGACAGGGCTCGCCTACGAGCAGTACTTC. It is translated as CSVRTGLAYEQYF.

The chain is built from TRBV27 and TRBJ2-7, with D perhaps TRBD1 (6 bases). V was clipped by 4 bases and J by 1 base, with 11 bases between them. The germline gives CDR1 MNHEY, CDR2 SMNVEV (reference sequence). CDR3 length: 14 amino acids. The CDR3 nucleotides read TGTGCCAGCAGTTATCTAACAGGGTCCTACGAGCAGTACTTC. Its translation is CASSYLTGSYEQYF.

This clone appeared a few times. V is TRBV2 and J is TRBJ2-3; tentatively, D is TRBD2 (6 bases). The CDR3 has 16 amino acids. V shed 5 bases and J shed 2 bases, with 17 bases lying between them. CDR1 and CDR2 (germline): SNHLY, FYNNEI. The CDR3 DNA reads as TGTGCCAGCAGTATGAGGGGTACGGGACTCACAGATACGCAGTATTTT. This translates into CASSMRGTGLTDTQYF.

The chain carries TRBV13 and TRBJ1-1; unclear D gene. The germline V and J ends were trimmed by 2 bases and 1 base, with 11 bases remaining between them. The germline V gene has CDR1 PRHDT and CDR2 FYEKMQ (reference sequence). The CDR3 totals 15 residues. The CDR3 region is CASSLRGSANTEAFF. CDR3 nucleotide sequence: TGTGCCAGCAGCTTACGAGGTTCAGCGAACACTGAAGCTTTCTTT.